This TCR beta chain was retrieved from a study of Ad26.COV2.S vaccination and SARS-CoV-2 variants (dated by TCRdb to about 2021). Concerning the study at large: Donors in the vaccine arm were drawn from COV1001, a phase I-IIa trial of Ad26.COV2.S in healthy adults that was multicentre, randomized, double-blind and placebo-controlled. Ad26.COV2.S was given intramuscularly at 5x10^10 or 1x10^11 viral particles, as a single shot or as two shots 56 days apart. The specificity and breadth of SARS-CoV-2-reactive T cell receptors after Ad26.COV2.S vaccination were assessed by TCRbeta repertoire sequencing. A total of around 32 samples were included in the TCR-sequenced set, comprising around 19 Ad26.COV2.S vaccine recipients, 5 placebo recipients and 8 SARS-CoV-2 convalescent individuals. Participants in the trial were split at random into five groups of five each, receiving low-dose or high-dose Ad26.COV2.S once or twice, or else placebo on both occasions. Blinding of investigators to trial group allocation was maintained during experiments and outcome assessment.

About this clone: Its antigen remains undetermined. No qualities accompany the bases; no much larger clone lies one base away.

What the study reported, not specific to this receptor: Higher spike-specific TCR breadth was observed in Ad26.COV2.S recipients than in placebo recipients (P = 0.0014). According to the authors, total T cell responses may have been underestimated by the TCR breadth and depth analyses. The study was not powered for comparison of responses between vaccine doses or regimens. Vaccine and placebo recipients had similar non-spike TCR breadth, a finding consistent with the vaccine containing only spike. After vaccination, substantial breadth of spike-specific CD8+ and CD4+ T cell responses was reported.

The treatment or condition label here, explained by the study, means: around 19 received Ad26.COV2.S at low or high dose, single or two shots; roughly 5 received placebo; per-sample allocation not given. For vaccine and placebo recipients, repertoires were sequenced using samples collected on day 63 after the first injection. Cohort 1b enrolled about two dozen adults aged 18-55 years at a single site in Boston, USA, between 29 July and 7 August 2020. Ad26.COV2.S was a replication-incompetent adenovirus type 26 vector expressing a prefusion-stabilized SARS-CoV-2 spike protein from the original Wuhan strain. TCRbeta CDR3 regions were sequenced with the immunoSEQ Assay. After extraction, genomic DNA underwent amplification by bias-controlled multiplex PCR, followed by high-throughput sequencing. Regarding the original processing steps: To quantify the absolute abundance of every unique TCRbeta CDR3 region, sequences were collapsed and filtered. T cell fraction was estimated by normalizing TCRbeta template counts to usable DNA, with usable DNA measured through amplification of reference genes found in all nucleated cells. Repertoire TCRs were annotated as SARS-CoV-2-specific when V gene, CDR3 amino acid sequence and J gene were exactly matched to a known reactive TCR set. The reference SARS-CoV-2 TCR set was obtained from MIRA and was filtered for enrichment in COVID-19-positive ImmuneCODE repertoires, whereby public or cross-reactive TCRs were removed. Using the MIRA antigens, annotated TCRs were further analysed by specific ORF or by position within an ORF. Depth was the summed frequency of annotated unique rearrangements, while breadth was defined as annotated unique rearrangements over total unique productive rearrangements. Group comparisons of TCR breadth used two-sided Wilcoxon rank-sum tests. The table was pulled from immuneACCESS by TCRdb, which kept in-frame rearrangements only. Such tables lose some clones; where checked, under half of the loss comes from unresolved V genes, and the rest has no known cause. V and J calls plus clone size are reproduced from that table; the DNA served to infer D and trimming. The sample table records about 400,000 clones; 70% to 90% of these occur just once. The biggest ten clones account for under 2% of the sample.

The CDR3 numbers 12 residues from cysteine through phenylalanine. Only the CDR3 part of the read is kept: 36 bases, read in frame from the first base. The germline V gene (reference sequence) supplies CDR1 MNHNY and CDR2 SVGAGI. The V and J ends are trimmed by 0 bases and 6 bases, leaving 5 bases between them. The chain employs TRBV6-6 and TRBJ1-1; the D gene is not confidently resolved. The receptor comes from a person between 18 and 65 years old who received the Ad26.COV2.S COVID-19 vaccine or a placebo. The source material was peripheral blood, sampled in a trial of Ad26.COV2.S vaccine versus placebo. CDR3 protein: CASSYSTAEAFF. The base sequence is TGTGCCAGCAGTTACTCGACGGCTGAAGCTTTCTTT.